The 27 T cell receptor beta chains presented below share a single source sample, sequenced in a study of CD8+ T cells in alopecia areata (dated by TCRdb to the late 2010s). The time point label of this sample denotes: about four weeks on oral tofacitinib. Sample treatment or condition, as interpreted from the label and publication: oral pan-JAK inhibitor, 5-10 mg twice daily. Library prep was done by the immunoSEQ multiplex PCR assay. RNA was extracted from all samples and reverse transcribed into cDNA as template for TCR sequencing. TCRdb holds this immuneACCESS table with in-frame rearrangements only. Some clones are missing; in checked studies, unresolved V genes explain under half, and the rest has no known cause. In this sample the table shows 150,000 or so clones, around 71% of which occur a single time. The ten largest clones add up to around 0.91% of the sample. The sequenced sample was CD4+ T cells sorted from blood, obtained at week 4, from a patient treated with tofacitinib. Receptors were obtained from a human donor with alopecia areata.

The chain combines TRBV4-2 with TRBJ2-6; 7 nucleotides agree with TRBD1. V lost 1 base, J lost 1 base, and 13 bases stayed unmatched. Germline V gives CDR1 LGHNA, CDR2 YNFKEQ. This CDR3 contains 20 residues. CDR3 sequence: CASSQGYRGQWPSGANVLTF. As DNA, the CDR3 is TGTGCCAGCAGCCAAGGGTATCGGGGACAGTGGCCATCTGGGGCCAACGTCCTGACTTTC.

The V call is TRBV30, the J call TRBJ1-5, with 7 bases that match TRBD1. This CDR3 spans 15 amino acids. The V segment lost 0 bases and the J segment 4 bases; nucleotides outside the gene matches: 6. CDR1 and CDR2 (germline): GTSNPN, SVGIG (reference sequence). The DNA for the CDR3 is TGTGCCTGGAGTGTACGGACAGGCGGGAATCAGCCCCAGCATTTT. Amino acid sequence: CAWSVRTGGNQPQHF.

This clone was detected only a few times. The genes are TRBV19 and TRBJ2-7, with a tentative D call TRBD2 (5 bases). CDR1 LNHDA and CDR2 SQIVND come from the germline V gene (reference sequence). The V gene lost 5 bases and the J gene lost 6 bases, with 11 bases spanning the gap. This CDR3 comprises 12 residues. The CDR3 is CASSSGLGEQYF. The CDR3 DNA follows: TGTGCCAGTAGTTCAGGACTGGGCGAGCAGTACTTC.

The chain uses TRBV5-1 and TRBJ2-4, with 10 bases lining up with TRBD1. This CDR3 is 13 amino acids long. J lost 11 bases, V lost 4 bases, and 6 bases had no gene match. Germline CDR1 SGHRS, CDR2 YFSETQ. CDR3: CASSPGQGGFQYF. CDR3 nucleotide sequence: TGCGCCAGCAGCCCCGGACAGGGGGGATTTCAGTACTTC.

V is TRBV10-3 and J is TRBJ1-3; D is perhaps TRBD1 (5 bases). Germline V CDR1 and CDR2: ENHRY, SYGVKD. CDR3 length: 15 amino acids. The V gene lost 7 bases and the J gene lost 3 bases, with 16 bases spanning the gap. The CDR3 here is CAITPGGASGNTIYF. The CDR3 bases are TGTGCCATCACCCCGGGAGGGGCAAGTGGAAACACCATATATTTT.

In this sample, this clone turned up once. The chain couples TRBV9 to TRBJ2-7, with D perhaps matching TRBD1 (6 bases). In germline, CDR1 is SGDLS, CDR2 YYNGEE. CDR3 length: 15 amino acids. V was trimmed by 0 bases and J by 2 bases, leaving 12 bases between them. CDR3 region: CASSVEVGAAYEQYF. DNA for the CDR3: TGTGCCAGCAGCGTAGAAGTGGGGGCGGCCTACGAGCAGTACTTC.

This clone was picked up a small number of times. The gene calls are TRBV29-1 and TRBJ2-3, with 8 bases aligning to TRBD2. This CDR3 comprises 13 residues. Germline V gives CDR1 SQVTM, CDR2 ANQGSEA. The trim removed 6 bases at V and 5 bases at J, leaving 7 bases unmatched. The chain's CDR3 is CSVKRGPRDTQYF. DNA for the CDR3: TGCAGCGTCAAGCGGGGGCCCAGAGATACGCAGTATTTT.

In this sample, this clone turned up a few times. The chain uses TRBV6-5 and TRBJ1-5; D remains ambiguous. The CDR3 has 14 residues. In germline, CDR1 is MNHEY, CDR2 SVGAGI. V was shortened by 7 bases and J by 5 bases, with 15 bases between the two germline ends. The DNA for the CDR3 is TGTGCCAGCACCGGCGGAGGTGGCGATCAGCCCCAGCATTTT. Protein: CASTGGGGDQPQHF.

The J gene is TRBJ2-5, the V gene TRBV29-1; D possibly corresponds to TRBD1 (5 bases). The CDR3 is made up of 13 amino acids. From germline, CDR1 is SQVTM and CDR2 ANQGSEA. The V gene lost 6 bases and the J gene lost 2 bases, with 13 bases spanning the gap. Written as DNA, the CDR3 is TGCAGCGTGGCCCCGCAGGGACAAGAGACCCAGTACTTC. The encoded protein is CSVAPQGQETQYF.

This clone showed up just once. This sequence joins TRBV30 and TRBJ1-1; the D gene is possibly TRBD1 (6 bases). In germline, CDR1 is GTSNPN, CDR2 SVGIG (reference sequence). V gave up 4 bases and J gave up 4 bases, with 7 bases separating them. The CDR3 contains 11 residues. The CDR3 loop is CAWTQGTEAFF. CDR3 bases: TGTGCCTGGACACAGGGCACTGAAGCTTTCTTT.

V is TRBV6-6 and J is TRBJ1-3; tentatively, D is TRBD1 (6 bases). Trimming took 6 bases from V and 4 from J, leaving 16 bases between them. CDR3 length equals 15 residues. The V gene's germline CDR1 is MNHNY and CDR2 SVGAGI (reference sequence). CDR3 sequence: CASRQKQGSGNTIYF. In nucleotides, the CDR3 is TGTGCCAGCAGGCAAAAACAGGGATCCGGAAACACCATATATTTT.

This chain uses TRBV19 with TRBJ1-2; D uncertain. Germline-derived CDR1 and CDR2 are LNHDA and SQIVND (reference sequence). Trimming shortened V by 5 bases and J by 4 bases, and 14 bases separated the two germline ends. This CDR3 has 14 residues. The CDR3 bases are TGTGCCAGTAGTCGCACGGCGGATCCCTATGGCTACACCTTC. Translating it yields CASSRTADPYGYTF.

The chain joins TRBV4-1 to TRBJ1-2, with TRBD1 matching over 10 bases. This CDR3 has 16 amino acids. Germline CDR1 reads MGHRA; CDR2 reads YSYEKL. V was pared by 7 bases and J by 4 bases, with 12 bases of the junction left unmatched. The CDR3 DNA sequence: TGCGCCAGCACAGGACGGGACAGGGGAAGAGTCTATGGCTACACCTTC. Translation gives CASTGRDRGRVYGYTF.

The CDR3: CASSPSLEQYF. CDR3 DNA: TGTGCCAGCTCACCGTCGTTAGAGCAGTACTTC. The chain is built from TRBV18 and TRBJ2-7; D gene ambiguous. The V gene's germline CDR1 is KGHSH and CDR2 LQKENI. Between the trimmed V and J ends, which lost 3 bases and 7 bases, there was a span of 7 bases. The CDR3 totals 11 residues.

V usage is TRBV27 and J usage is TRBJ2-3, with a tentative D call TRBD2 (6 bases). V was shortened by 3 bases and J by 6 bases, with 13 bases between the two germline ends. Germline V lookup: CDR1 MNHEY, CDR2 SMNVEV (reference sequence). There are 14 residues in the CDR3. CDR3 bases: TGTGCCAGCAGTTTCGCTAGCGAAAGGGATACGCAGTATTTT. Its translation: CASSFASERDTQYF.

This clone has only a few counts. The CDR3 DNA is TGTGCCAGCTCCCAATCGGTGACAGGGGGCCTGTCTGGGGCCAACGTCCTGACTTTC. Its protein is CASSQSVTGGLSGANVLTF. The chain employs TRBV18 and TRBJ2-6, with TRBD1 matching over 10 bases. V lost 6 bases, J lost 1 base, and 12 bases stayed unmatched. CDR1 KGHSH and CDR2 LQKENI come from the germline V gene. The CDR3 covers 19 residues.

This chain uses TRBV4-3 with TRBJ2-3, with no clear D. This CDR3 comprises 14 residues. With 1 base removed from V and 1 base from J, the gap between germline ends came to 6 bases. Germline lookup yields CDR1 LGHNA and CDR2 YSLEER. CDR3 coding DNA: TGCGCCAGCAGCCAAGGCGGCCGCACAGATACGCAGTATTTT. Encoded protein: CASSQGGRTDTQYF.

V and J are TRBV29-1 and TRBJ2-1, with D perhaps matching TRBD2 (6 bases). Germline V gene sequence: CDR1 SQVTM, CDR2 ANQGSEA. Trimming shortened V by 0 bases and J by 3 bases, and 18 bases separated the two germline ends. The CDR3 runs 17 residues. CDR3 residues: CSVEDLGGAGFYNEQFF. The DNA of the CDR3 is TGCAGCGTTGAAGATCTTGGAGGAGCGGGCTTCTACAATGAGCAGTTCTTC.

The rearrangement uses TRBV30 and TRBJ1-5; D is possibly TRBD1 (5 bases). The CDR3 loop spans 14 amino acids. Per the germline V gene, CDR1 is GTSNPN and CDR2 is SVGIG (reference sequence). Trimming stripped 0 bases from V and 4 bases from J, with 10 bases between. The CDR3 reads CAWSVRDFNQPQHF. Here the CDR3 DNA reads TGTGCCTGGAGTGTACGGGACTTTAATCAGCCCCAGCATTTT.

The chain links TRBV5-1 to TRBJ2-3, with a weak D call TRBD2 (5 bases). CDR1 SGHRS and CDR2 YFSETQ come from the germline V gene. Trimming cost V 0 bases and J 0 bases, with 11 bases left between them. The CDR3 is 16 residues long. CDR3 sequence reads: CASSLVEATSTDTQYF. CDR3 coding DNA: TGCGCCAGCAGCTTGGTGGAGGCAACTAGCACAGATACGCAGTATTTT.

The genes are TRBV27 and TRBJ2-5; D is unresolved. The CDR3 loop spans 17 amino acids. V was shortened by 4 bases and J by 2 bases, with 20 bases between the two germline ends. Germline V lookup: CDR1 MNHEY, CDR2 SMNVEV (reference sequence). The CDR3 loop is CASSYRPYPTSQETQYF. The CDR3 region has the DNA TGTGCCAGCAGTTACCGACCGTACCCCACAAGTCAAGAGACCCAGTACTTC.

This clone was seen a handful of times. The chain combines TRBV6-6 with TRBJ1-1; D unresolved. The V end was cut by 3 bases, the J end by 6 bases, with 8 bases between. Per the germline V gene, CDR1 is MNHNY and CDR2 is SVGAGI (reference sequence). This CDR3 region has 12 residues. The CDR3 sequence: CASSYVTAEAFF. CDR3 DNA sequence: TGTGCCAGCAGTTATGTAACGGCTGAAGCTTTCTTT.

This clone was detected a few times. Other DNA variants within this sample encode the same CDR3. This chain's CDR3 is CAWSPAETQYF. The CDR3 DNA reads as TGTGCCTGGAGTCCTGCAGAGACCCAGTACTTC. V gene TRBV30 combines with J gene TRBJ2-5; D unclear. Trimming removed 2 bases from V and 4 bases from J, with 5 bases in between. Germline loops: CDR1 GTSNPN, CDR2 SVGIG (reference sequence). This CDR3 is 11 amino acids long.

The gene calls are TRBV30 and TRBJ2-6, with unresolved D. The V end was cut by 4 bases, the J end by 0 bases, with 4 bases between. Germline V gene sequence: CDR1 GTSNPN, CDR2 SVGIG (reference sequence). The CDR3 has 13 amino acids. The CDR3 sequence is CAWKSSGANVLTF. Here the CDR3 DNA reads TGTGCCTGGAAAAGCTCTGGGGCCAACGTCCTGACTTTC. The full variable domain, rest sourced from reference TRBV30 and TRBJ2-6, is SQTIHQWPATLVQPVGSPLSLECTVEGTSNPNLYWYRQAAGRGLQLLFYSVGIGQISSEVPQNLSASRPQDRQFILSSKKLLLSDSGFYLCAWKSSGANVLTFGAGSRLTVL.

This clone was found a few times. This chain connects TRBV20-1 to TRBJ2-5; no definite D call. The V and J ends lost 2 bases and 1 base respectively, with 2 bases between them. Germline CDR1 reads DFQATT; CDR2 reads SNEGSKA (reference sequence). The CDR3 extends over 11 amino acids. CDR3 residues: CSARPQETQYF. CDR3 DNA: TGCAGTGCTAGACCCCAAGAGACCCAGTACTTC.

The J gene is TRBJ2-1, the V gene TRBV5-6, with D maybe TRBD1 (6 bases). Deletions cut 4 bases from V and 4 bases from J, with 18 bases between. The germline gives CDR1 SGHDT, CDR2 YYEEEE. The CDR3 contains 16 residues. The CDR3 region is CASSRTGRKGYNEQFF. For the CDR3, the DNA is TGTGCCAGCAGCCGAACAGGGCGAAAAGGGTACAATGAGCAGTTCTTC.

This rearrangement joins TRBV27 to TRBJ1-4, with 7 bases aligning to TRBD1. Germline V CDR1 and CDR2: MNHEY, SMNVEV (reference sequence). The CDR3 is 15 amino acids. The ends lost 5 bases at V and 8 bases at J; junction bases unmatched: 11. CDR3 DNA sequence: TGTGCCAGCAGTCCTACGTGGACAGGACGGGAAAAACTGTTTTTT. Its translation: CASSPTWTGREKLFF.